The 32 T cell receptor beta chains below all came from one sample that was sequenced in a study of T cells in Graves' hyperthyroidism and ophthalmopathy. Amplified regions were TCR beta CDR3 sequences from RNA transcripts. Using the HTBI primer set, a first-round RT-PCR was run on the TCR CDR3. TCRdb reanalysed the multiplex PCR reads using MiXCR and keeps one entry per CDR3 protein. In the table there are 500,000 to 600,000 distinct CDR3 sequences, 15% to 20% of which are singletons. Source material: blood. The receptor source for this set is a man aged 40-55 years with Graves' ophthalmopathy.

This clonotype has more than one count but fewer than ten. J is TRBJ1-1 and V is TRBV20-1, with D possibly being TRBD1 (5 bases). V was clipped by 0 bases and J by 4 bases, with 12 bases between them. The CDR3 runs to 14 residues. Germline lookup yields CDR1 DFQATT and CDR2 SNEGSKA (reference sequence). The CDR3 sequence is CSARDQMGVTEAFF. CDR3 coding DNA: TGCAGTGCTAGAGATCAGATGGGGGTCACTGAAGCTTTCTTT.

This clonotype was picked up a small number of times. With a much larger clone just one base away, this may be a read error. The chain carries TRBV28 and TRBJ2-7; D is ambiguous. Trimming left V 3 bases short and J 9 bases short, with 12 bases between. The germline gives CDR1 MDHEN, CDR2 SYDVKM. The CDR3 loop spans 12 amino acids. CDR3 protein: CASSLLKRGQYF. The CDR3 DNA reads as TGTGCCAGCAGTTTGCTTAAGCGCGGGCAGTACTTC.

This clonotype was seen repeatedly, ten times or more. The chain uses TRBV20-1 and TRBJ2-7; 9 bases map to TRBD1. There are 14 residues in the CDR3. V lost 6 bases, J lost 7 bases, and 13 bases stayed unmatched. Per the germline V gene, CDR1 is DFQATT and CDR2 is SNEGSKA (reference sequence). CDR3 in DNA: TGCAGTGCCCTAGGCAAACAGGGGGCAGGAGAGCAGTACTTC. Encoded protein: CSALGKQGAGEQYF.

This clonotype came up many times. The V call is TRBV7-6, the J call TRBJ2-3; 7 nucleotides line up with TRBD2. V trimming: 0 bases; J trimming: 4 bases; junction bases outside the gene matches: 4. The CDR3 covers 15 residues. The germline gives CDR1 SGHVS, CDR2 FNYEAQ. The CDR3 nucleotides read TGTGCCAGCAGCTTAGCGGGGGGGGGTCCAGATACGCAGTATTTT. This translates into CASSLAGGGPDTQYF.

This clonotype was observed many times. For the CDR3, the DNA is TGCAGTGCTAGCCTAACCAACAGGGCGGATACGCAGTATTTT. Translated, it gives CSASLTNRADTQYF. This sequence joins TRBV20-1 and TRBJ2-3; D perhaps matches TRBD1 (6 bases). Trimming stripped 3 bases from V and 6 bases from J, with 16 bases between. This CDR3 region has 14 residues. Germline CDR1 is DFQATT and CDR2 is SNEGSKA (reference sequence).

The chain joins TRBV7-9 to TRBJ2-7, with D perhaps TRBD2 (5 bases). The V gene's germline CDR1 is SEHNR and CDR2 FQNEAQ (reference sequence). V gave up 5 bases and J gave up 2 bases, with 13 bases separating them. The CDR3 runs to 14 residues. The CDR3: CASSPEGKTYEQYF. The CDR3 DNA reads as TGTGCCAGCAGCCCAGAGGGCAAGACCTACGAGCAGTACTTC.

This clonotype appeared many times. V gene TRBV11-2 combines with J gene TRBJ2-1; perhaps TRBD2 as D (6 bases). Germline loops: CDR1 SGHAT, CDR2 FQNNGV. The CDR3 is 15 amino acids. V gave up 2 bases and J gave up 2 bases, with 10 bases separating them. DNA of the CDR3: TGTGCCAGCAGCTTATGGAGGGGCGCCTACAATGAGCAGTTCTTC. Residues: CASSLWRGAYNEQFF.

Written as DNA, the CDR3 is TGCGCCAGCAGTGAGAGGAACTACAATGAGCAGTTCTTC. Its translation is CASSERNYNEQFF. This chain joins TRBV10-2 and TRBJ2-1, with D uncertain. The length of the CDR3 is 13 residues. Germline V CDR1 and CDR2: WSHSY, SAAADI. V was shortened by 2 bases and J by 3 bases, with 5 bases between the two germline ends.

In its sample, this clonotype was seen a few times. The rearrangement links TRBV7-8 to TRBJ2-7; 10 positions match TRBD2. J lost 2 bases, V lost 4 bases, and 8 bases had no gene match. Germline CDR1 SGHVS, CDR2 FQNEAQ. This CDR3 contains 16 residues. The CDR3 here is CASSSRLAGDTYEQYF. The DNA of the CDR3 is TGTGCCAGCAGCTCCAGACTAGCGGGCGACACCTACGAGCAGTACTTC.

This clonotype has a handful of counts. The chain uses TRBV11-2 and TRBJ2-2; D may be TRBD1 or TRBD2 (6 bases each). Per germline, CDR1 SGHAT and CDR2 FQNNGV. Trimming pared 5 bases from V and 8 bases from J, leaving 18 bases between. The CDR3 has 15 amino acids. The CDR3 bases are TGTGCCAGCAGCCCTTGGGGGGCGGGTACGGGGGAGCTGTTTTTT. This sequence encodes CASSPWGAGTGELFF.

The rearrangement uses TRBV4-1 and TRBJ2-5; 7 bases agree with TRBD2. The CDR3 is made up of 14 amino acids. Germline V lookup: CDR1 MGHRA, CDR2 YSYEKL. Unmatched junction bases numbered 8, after V lost 0 bases and J lost 10 bases. The CDR3, as DNA: TGCGCCAGCAGCCAAGAACTAGCGCCTCGGAACCAGTACTTC. Its translation is CASSQELAPRNQYF.

This clonotype has ten or more counts. This sequence joins TRBV18 and TRBJ2-5; 9 bases map to TRBD2. Per the germline V gene, CDR1 is KGHSH and CDR2 is LQKENI. CDR3 size: 15 residues. V lost 3 bases, J lost 3 bases, and 5 bases stayed unmatched. DNA of the CDR3: TGTGCCAGCTCACCGGCTAGCGGGGCGAAAGAGACCCAGTACTTC. Its protein is CASSPASGAKETQYF. The complete variable domain, with remaining parts taken from reference TRBV18 and TRBJ2-5, reads NAGVMQNPRHLVRRRGQEARLRCSPMKGHSHVYWYRQLPEEGLKFMVYLQKENIIDESGMPKERFSAEFPKEGPSILRIQQVVRGDSAAYFCASSPASGAKETQYFGPGTRLLVL.

This clonotype was seen at least ten times. The chain links TRBV2 to TRBJ2-5; D gene ambiguous. V was clipped by 1 base and J by 4 bases, with 13 bases between them. This CDR3 has 15 amino acids. CDR1 and CDR2 (germline): SNHLY, FYNNEI. CDR3 DNA: TGTGCCAGCAGTGAAGATACAGCTTGGGGAGAGACCCAGTACTTC. This translates into CASSEDTAWGETQYF.

J is TRBJ1-2 and V is TRBV4-1; D call uncertain. The CDR3 is 14 amino acids. Trimming stripped 0 bases from V and 4 bases from J, with 9 bases between. Germline CDR1 and CDR2: MGHRA and YSYEKL. The CDR3, as DNA: TGCGCCAGCAGCCAAGATGAACAGTCCTATGGCTACACCTTC. Amino acids: CASSQDEQSYGYTF.

This clonotype occurred many times. The chain couples TRBV5-1 to TRBJ1-4; 7 bases are a match to TRBD1. Germline CDR1 SGHRS, CDR2 YFSETQ. There are 15 residues in the CDR3. Germline trimming cut 1 base from V and 5 bases from J; bases unmatched to any gene: 5. The CDR3 DNA follows: TGCGCCAGCAGCTTGAGGGGGACAGTCAATGAAAAACTGTTTTTT. Its protein is CASSLRGTVNEKLFF.

This clonotype was observed a few times. The V and J genes are TRBV7-9 and TRBJ2-4; 7 nucleotides agree with TRBD1. This CDR3 spans 14 amino acids. Per germline, CDR1 SEHNR and CDR2 FQNEAQ (reference sequence). The V segment lost 5 bases and the J segment 7 bases; nucleotides outside the gene matches: 8. The CDR3 spells CASSPTGWANIQYF. The DNA of the CDR3 is TGTGCCAGCAGCCCGACAGGGTGGGCGAACATTCAGTACTTC.

This rearrangement joins TRBV6-2 or TRBV6-3 to TRBJ1-1, with D unresolved. Trimming took 3 bases from V and 5 from J, leaving 16 bases between them. CDR1 and CDR2 (germline): MNHEY, SVGEGT. The CDR3 sequence is 15 residues long. In nucleotides, the CDR3 is TGTGCCAGCAGTTATGGAAGGAACCCCTATACTGAAGCTTTCTTT. Translating gives CASSYGRNPYTEAFF.

This clonotype was counted between two and nine times. V gene TRBV19 combines with J gene TRBJ2-2, with 7 bases aligning to TRBD1. Germline trimming cut 1 base from V and 3 bases from J; bases unmatched to any gene: 5. Germline lookup yields CDR1 LNHDA and CDR2 SQIVND (reference sequence). The CDR3 length is 16 residues. In DNA, the CDR3 is TGTGCCAGTAGTATAGGTCCAGGGGGTTACACCGGGGAGCTGTTTTTT. Its translation: CASSIGPGGYTGELFF.

This clonotype turned up a few times. The chain carries TRBV5-8 and TRBJ1-2; D uncertain. In germline, CDR1 is SGHTS, CDR2 YDEGEE. There are 16 residues in the CDR3. Trimming removed 1 base from V and 0 bases from J, with 13 bases in between. Here the CDR3 reads CASSLSQVSTNYGYTF. CDR3 in DNA: TGTGCCAGCAGCTTGAGTCAGGTTTCCACTAACTATGGCTACACCTTC.

Many counts were recorded for this clonotype. The V and J genes are TRBV7-2 and TRBJ2-1; TRBD1 matches 8 bases. V shed 4 bases and J 7 bases; nucleotides not matched to a gene: 3. The CDR3 runs to 13 residues. Germline-derived CDR1 and CDR2 are SGHTA and FQGNSA. The CDR3 DNA follows: TGTGCCAGCAGCTGGGGACAGGCGAATGAGCAGTTCTTC. The encoded protein is CASSWGQANEQFF.

This clonotype was observed at least ten times. V is TRBV6-1 and J is TRBJ2-6, with D maybe TRBD1 (6 bases). The CDR3 length is 18 residues. The V end lost 4 bases, the J end lost 3 bases, and 19 bases lay between the germline ends. Germline-derived CDR1 and CDR2 are MNHNS and SASEGT. This CDR3 reads CASSAQGPRLSGANVLTF. The CDR3 DNA is TGTGCCAGCAGTGCACAGGGCCCGAGGTTAAGTGGGGCCAACGTCCTGACTTTC.

This chain uses TRBV11-2 with TRBJ2-3; D uncertain. This CDR3 is built from 14 residues. The V and J ends lost 4 bases and 6 bases respectively, with 14 bases between them. CDR1 and CDR2 from the germline V gene are SGHAT and FQNNGV. The CDR3 is CASSSLKPVDTQYF. CDR3 DNA: TGTGCCAGCAGCTCGTTAAAACCCGTGGATACGCAGTATTTT.

This chain uses TRBV29-1 with TRBJ2-1; 8 bases align to TRBD2. The CDR3 sequence is 14 residues long. The J segment lost 4 bases and the V segment lost 5 bases, leaving 7 bases of the junction unmatched. Germline CDR1 is SQVTM and CDR2 is ANQGSEA. CDR3 loop: CSVLVAGGYNEQFF. For the CDR3, the DNA is TGCAGCGTTCTCGTGGCGGGAGGTTACAATGAGCAGTTCTTC.

This clonotype was detected ten times or more. The J gene is TRBJ2-3, the V gene TRBV20-1; perhaps TRBD2 as D (5 bases). Germline CDR1 is DFQATT and CDR2 is SNEGSKA (reference sequence). The ends were cut back, 0 bases at V and 7 bases at J, with 20 bases in the middle. The CDR3 runs 16 residues. The CDR3 loop is CSARDNPQAGENTQYF. The CDR3, as DNA: TGCAGTGCTAGAGATAATCCCCAGGCGGGCGAGAATACGCAGTATTTT.

This clonotype was counted between two and nine times. The rearrangement uses TRBV7-9 and TRBJ2-1; D is perhaps TRBD1 or TRBD2 (6 bases each). CDR1 is SEHNR, CDR2 FQNEAQ, per germline (reference sequence). The CDR3 has 17 amino acids. V lost 0 bases and J lost 0, with 12 bases in between. CDR3 sequence (DNA): TGTGCCAGCAGCTTAGCTACAGGGCGGGGCTCCTACAATGAGCAGTTCTTC. Translation: CASSLATGRGSYNEQFF.

This clonotype was counted between two and nine times. The chain combines TRBV20-1 with TRBJ1-2; no clear D gene. The length of the CDR3 is 15 residues. Germline CDR1 is DFQATT and CDR2 is SNEGSKA (reference sequence). Trimming cost V 2 bases and J 6 bases, with 19 bases left between them. CDR3 in amino acids: CSARPTSPREDGYTF. For the CDR3, the DNA is TGCAGTGCTAGACCGACATCCCCCCGGGAAGATGGCTACACCTTC.

The chain links TRBV11-2 to TRBJ2-2; TRBD2 is a possible D gene (5 bases). CDR3 length: 15 amino acids. V was shortened by 5 bases and J by 3 bases, with 13 bases between the two germline ends. CDR1 SGHAT and CDR2 FQNNGV come from the germline V gene. The CDR3 protein is CASSQGLGDTGELFF. CDR3 DNA sequence: TGTGCCAGCAGCCAAGGGCTCGGGGACACCGGGGAGCTGTTTTTT.

The V and J genes are TRBV2 and TRBJ1-2; tentatively, D is TRBD1 (5 bases). The V gene lost 8 bases and the J gene lost 7 bases, with 11 bases spanning the gap. Germline V gene data show CDR1 as SNHLY and CDR2 as FYNNEI. The CDR3 runs 11 residues. The chain's CDR3 is CASFGGIGYTF. In DNA form, the CDR3 reads TGTGCCAGCTTCGGGGGTATTGGCTACACCTTC.

This clonotype was found a few times. As DNA, the CDR3 is TGCGCCAGCAGCTTCTTATTCTCAGGGTCTCTCGACACTGAAGCTTTCTTT. Amino acids: CASSFLFSGSLDTEAFF. The J gene is TRBJ1-1, the V gene TRBV5-1; possible D gene TRBD1, 5 bases. With 2 bases removed from V and 3 bases from J, the gap between germline ends came to 20 bases. The germline V gene has CDR1 SGHRS and CDR2 YFSETQ. This CDR3 spans 17 amino acids.

This clonotype was recorded a few times. This chain uses TRBV6-2 or TRBV6-3 with TRBJ2-7, with D unresolved. V was pared by 5 bases and J by 0 bases, with 11 bases between. CDR1 MNHEY and CDR2 SVGEGT come from the germline V gene. The CDR3 has 14 amino acids. CDR3: CASSPGSFSYEQYF. In DNA form, the CDR3 reads TGTGCCAGCAGTCCCGGCTCATTCTCCTACGAGCAGTACTTC.

This clonotype came up a few times. Written as DNA, the CDR3 is TGCAGTGCTAGAGATCCGACAGGCCAGTGGGAGACCCAGTACTTC. Translated: CSARDPTGQWETQYF. The chain combines TRBV20-1 with TRBJ2-5; possible D gene TRBD1, 6 bases. The CDR3 totals 15 residues. V was cut by 0 bases and J by 5 bases, with 16 bases left in between. The V gene's germline CDR1 is DFQATT and CDR2 SNEGSKA (reference sequence).

Note on this clonotype: Germline is not matched at one junction end, which may reflect a read error. The chain has TRBV12-3 or TRBV12-4 and TRBJ2-1; 10 bases agree with TRBD2. The CDR3 is made up of 14 amino acids. The CDR3 DNA is TGTGCCAGCAATCTCCTAGCGGGGGTCAATGGGCAGTTCTTC. This gives the protein CASNLLAGVNGQFF.